This T cell receptor (beta chain) came from a study of response to subunit inactivated influenza vaccine. Broader study findings: The authors suggested that few new T cells are recruited per seasonal influenza vaccination.

TCRdb reprocessed the RT-PCR reads via MiXCR and lists one record per CDR3 protein. Of more than 700,000 distinct CDR3 sequences listed, about 20% are singletons. As regards this clonotype: Its antigen is as yet unknown.

The source is a man aged 45-65 years who received an inactivated influenza vaccine. Sequencing was performed on PBMCs from blood, taken around 5 days after vaccination.

DNA for the CDR3: TGCGCCAGCAGTTCCGGACTAGCGGGATCCTACAATGAGCAGTTCTTC. The encoded protein is CASSSGLAGSYNEQFF. The chain couples TRBV4-3 to TRBJ2-1; 12 bases map to TRBD2. Germline CDR1 is LGHNA and CDR2 is YSLEER. This CDR3 has 16 amino acids. V lost 6 bases to trimming and J lost 1 base; unmatched junction nucleotides: 4.